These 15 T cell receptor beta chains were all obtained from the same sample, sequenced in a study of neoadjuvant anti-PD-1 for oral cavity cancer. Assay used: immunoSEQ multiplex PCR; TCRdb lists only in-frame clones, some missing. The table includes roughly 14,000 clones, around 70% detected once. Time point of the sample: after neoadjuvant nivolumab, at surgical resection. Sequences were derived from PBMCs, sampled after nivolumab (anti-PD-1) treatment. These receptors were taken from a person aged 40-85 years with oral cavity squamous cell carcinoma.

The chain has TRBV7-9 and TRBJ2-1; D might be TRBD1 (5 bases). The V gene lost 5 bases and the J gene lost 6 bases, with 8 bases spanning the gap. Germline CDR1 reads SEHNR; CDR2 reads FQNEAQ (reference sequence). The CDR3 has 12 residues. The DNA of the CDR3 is TGTGCCAGCAGCACTGACAGCAATGAGCAGTTCTTC. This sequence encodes CASSTDSNEQFF.

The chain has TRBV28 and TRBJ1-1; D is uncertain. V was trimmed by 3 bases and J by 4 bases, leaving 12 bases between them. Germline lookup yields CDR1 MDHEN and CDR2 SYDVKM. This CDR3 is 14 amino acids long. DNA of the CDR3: TGTGCCAGCAGTTTGGATCAGGCGGGCACTGAAGCTTTCTTT. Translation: CASSLDQAGTEAFF.

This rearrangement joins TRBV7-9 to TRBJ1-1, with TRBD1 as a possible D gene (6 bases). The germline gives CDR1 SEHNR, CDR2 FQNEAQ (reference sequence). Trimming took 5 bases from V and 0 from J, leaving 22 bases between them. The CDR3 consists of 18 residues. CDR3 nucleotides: TGTGCCAGCAGCGTATTCGTTAAAAAGGACAGCATGAACACTGAAGCTTTCTTT. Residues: CASSVFVKKDSMNTEAFF.

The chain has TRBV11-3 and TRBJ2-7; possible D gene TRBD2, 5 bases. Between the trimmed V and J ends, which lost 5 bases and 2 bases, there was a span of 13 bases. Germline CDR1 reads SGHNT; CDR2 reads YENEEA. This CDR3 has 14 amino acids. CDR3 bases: TGTGCCAGCAGCACGGCTAGCCGACCCTACGAGCAGTACTTC. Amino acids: CASSTASRPYEQYF.

The CDR3 region is CASSLRGTPTLTGELFF. CDR3 sequence (DNA): TGTGCCAGCAGCTTAAGGGGGACTCCCACGCTTACCGGGGAGCTGTTTTTT. The chain carries TRBV7-8 and TRBJ2-2; D may match TRBD1 or TRBD2 (6 bases each). CDR3 size: 17 residues. V lost 2 bases, J lost 5 bases, and 18 bases lay in between. Per germline, CDR1 SGHVS and CDR2 FQNEAQ. Based on the CDR3 plus reference TRBV7-8 and TRBJ2-2, the full variable domain is GAGVSQSPRYKVAKRGQDVALRCDPISGHVSLFWYQQALGQGPEFLTYFQNEAQLDKSGLPSDRFFAERPEGSVSTLKIQRTQQEDSAVYLCASSLRGTPTLTGELFFGEGSRLTVL.

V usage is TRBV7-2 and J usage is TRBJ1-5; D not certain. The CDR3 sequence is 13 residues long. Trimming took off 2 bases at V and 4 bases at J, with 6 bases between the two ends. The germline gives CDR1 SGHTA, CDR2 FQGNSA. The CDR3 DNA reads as TGTGCCAGCAGCTTAACGGGGAATCAGCCCCAGCATTTT. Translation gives CASSLTGNQPQHF.

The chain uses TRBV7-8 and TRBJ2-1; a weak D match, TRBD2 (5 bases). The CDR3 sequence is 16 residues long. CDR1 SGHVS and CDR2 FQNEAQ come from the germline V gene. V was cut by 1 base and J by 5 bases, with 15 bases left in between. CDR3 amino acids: CASSLVRALRDNEQFF. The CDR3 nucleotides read TGTGCCAGCAGCTTAGTAAGGGCTTTGAGGGACAATGAGCAGTTCTTC.

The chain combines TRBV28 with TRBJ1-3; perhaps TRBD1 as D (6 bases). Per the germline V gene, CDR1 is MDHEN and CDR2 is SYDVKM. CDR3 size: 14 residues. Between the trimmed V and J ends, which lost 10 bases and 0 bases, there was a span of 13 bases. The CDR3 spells CATSLGGSGNTIYF. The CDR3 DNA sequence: TGTGCCACCTCCTTAGGGGGCTCTGGAAACACCATATATTTT.

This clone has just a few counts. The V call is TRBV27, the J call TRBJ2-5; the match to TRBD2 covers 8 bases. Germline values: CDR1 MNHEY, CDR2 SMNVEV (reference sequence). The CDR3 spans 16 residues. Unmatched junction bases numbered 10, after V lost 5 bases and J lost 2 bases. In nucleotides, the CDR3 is TGTGCCAGCAGTCCCGACCAGCGGGAGCTTCAAGAGACCCAGTACTTC. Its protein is CASSPDQRELQETQYF.

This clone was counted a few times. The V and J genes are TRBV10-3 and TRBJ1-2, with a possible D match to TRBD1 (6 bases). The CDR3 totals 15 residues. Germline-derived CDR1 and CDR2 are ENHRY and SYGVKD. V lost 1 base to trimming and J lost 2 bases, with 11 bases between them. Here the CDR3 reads CAISEWGAANYGYTF. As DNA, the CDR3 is TGTGCCATCAGTGAGTGGGGGGCGGCGAACTATGGCTACACCTTC.

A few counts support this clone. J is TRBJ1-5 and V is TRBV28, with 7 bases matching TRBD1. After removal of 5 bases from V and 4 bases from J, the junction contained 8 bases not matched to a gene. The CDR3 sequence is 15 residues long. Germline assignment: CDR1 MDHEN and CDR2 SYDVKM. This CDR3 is CASSAAGQRNQPQHF. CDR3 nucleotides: TGTGCCAGCAGTGCAGCGGGACAGAGGAATCAGCCCCAGCATTTT.

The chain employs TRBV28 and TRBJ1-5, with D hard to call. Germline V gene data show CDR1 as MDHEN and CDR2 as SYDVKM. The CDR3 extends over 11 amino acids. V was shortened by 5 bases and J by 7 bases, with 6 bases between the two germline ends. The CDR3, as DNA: TGTGCCAGCAGTCAACACCAGCCCCAGCATTTT. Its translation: CASSQHQPQHF.

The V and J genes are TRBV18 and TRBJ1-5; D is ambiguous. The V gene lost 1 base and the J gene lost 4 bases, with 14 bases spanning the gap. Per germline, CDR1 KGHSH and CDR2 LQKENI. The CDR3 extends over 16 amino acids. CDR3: CASSPLGVGGNQPQHF. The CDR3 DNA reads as TGTGCCAGCTCACCACTTGGCGTTGGAGGGAATCAGCCCCAGCATTTT.

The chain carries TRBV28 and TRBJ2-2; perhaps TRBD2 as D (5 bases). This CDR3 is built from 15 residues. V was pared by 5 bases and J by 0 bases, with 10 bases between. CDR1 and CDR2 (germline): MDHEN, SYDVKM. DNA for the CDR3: TGTGCCAGCAGTGAGACTATTCCGAACACCGGGGAGCTGTTTTTT. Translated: CASSETIPNTGELFF.

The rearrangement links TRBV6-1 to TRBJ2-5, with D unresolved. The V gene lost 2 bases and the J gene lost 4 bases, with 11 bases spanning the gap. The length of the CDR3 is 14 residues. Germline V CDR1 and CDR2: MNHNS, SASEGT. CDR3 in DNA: TGTGCCAGCAGTGAAATCAGGAGCCCAGAGACCCAGTACTTC. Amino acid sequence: CASSEIRSPETQYF.